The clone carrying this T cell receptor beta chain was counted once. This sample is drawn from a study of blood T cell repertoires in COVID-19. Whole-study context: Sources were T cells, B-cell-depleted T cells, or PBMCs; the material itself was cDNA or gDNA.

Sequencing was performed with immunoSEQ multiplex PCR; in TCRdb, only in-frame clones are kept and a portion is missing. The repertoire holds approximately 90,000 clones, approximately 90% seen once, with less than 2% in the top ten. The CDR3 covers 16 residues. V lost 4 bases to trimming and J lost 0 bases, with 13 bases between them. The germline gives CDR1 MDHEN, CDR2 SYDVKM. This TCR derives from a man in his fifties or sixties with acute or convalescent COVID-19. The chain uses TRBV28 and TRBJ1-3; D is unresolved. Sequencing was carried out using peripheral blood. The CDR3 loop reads CASSWQVRSSGNTIYF. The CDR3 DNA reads TGTGCCAGCAGTTGGCAGGTTCGCTCCTCTGGAAACACCATATATTTT.